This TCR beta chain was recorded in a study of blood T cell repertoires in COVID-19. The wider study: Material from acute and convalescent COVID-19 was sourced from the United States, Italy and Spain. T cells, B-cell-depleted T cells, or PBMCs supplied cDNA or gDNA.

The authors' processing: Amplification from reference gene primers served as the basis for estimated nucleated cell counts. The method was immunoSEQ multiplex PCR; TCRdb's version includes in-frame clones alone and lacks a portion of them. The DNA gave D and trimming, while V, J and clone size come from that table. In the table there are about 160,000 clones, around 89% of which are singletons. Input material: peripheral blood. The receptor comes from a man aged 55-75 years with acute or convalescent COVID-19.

In nucleotides, the CDR3 is TGTGCCAGCAGGACTAGCGGGGGACCGGGTGAGCAGTTCTTC. It yields the protein CASRTSGGPGEQFF. The V call is TRBV25-1, the J call TRBJ2-1; 12 nucleotides agree with TRBD2. V shed 6 bases and J 9 bases; nucleotides not matched to a gene: 6. Germline assignment: CDR1 MGHDK and CDR2 SYGVNS. The CDR3 is 14 amino acids.